The 16 T cell receptor beta chains listed next were all sequenced from one sample in a study of shared clonotypes between healthy human individuals. The repertoire was sequenced with immunoSEQ multiplex PCR; TCRdb's copy has only in-frame clones and lacks some. The table includes about 2 million clones, about 94% detected once. Terminally differentiated effector memory CD45RA+ cells were excluded from the naive CD8 cells, which were CD45RO-negative and positively selected for CCR7. Sample: naive CD8+ T cells sorted from blood. All receptors derive from a man younger than 35 in good health.

V gene TRBV6-1 combines with J gene TRBJ1-4, with D unclear. Trimming cost V 0 bases and J 7 bases, with 6 bases left between them. The CDR3 length is 13 residues. Germline lookup yields CDR1 MNHNS and CDR2 SASEGT. This CDR3 reads CASSEAPLEKLFF. The CDR3 DNA reads as TGTGCCAGCAGTGAAGCTCCTCTTGAAAAACTGTTTTTT.

This clone was observed once. An end of the junction does not agree with germline; a read error may underlie this. V gene TRBV7-7 combines with J gene TRBJ2-3; no firm D call. The CDR3 covers 13 residues. CDR1 and CDR2 (germline): SSHAT, FNYEAQ (reference sequence). The CDR3 loop reads CASSSVLTDTQYF. CDR3 coding DNA: TGTGCTAGCAGCTCGGTTCTAACAGATACGCAGTATTTT.

The chain is built from TRBV11-2 and TRBJ1-2; D call uncertain. The germline gives CDR1 SGHAT, CDR2 FQNNGV. This CDR3 has 15 amino acids. With 5 bases removed from V and 0 bases from J, the gap between germline ends came to 13 bases. CDR3 bases: TGTGCCAGCAGCCCCGGTGGGGTCCCTAACTATGGCTACACCTTC. This sequence encodes CASSPGGVPNYGYTF.

The chain employs TRBV27 and TRBJ2-5; D might be TRBD1 (6 bases). CDR1 and CDR2 from the germline V gene are MNHEY and SMNVEV (reference sequence). CDR3 size: 14 residues. V lost 2 bases, J lost 4 bases, and 11 bases lay in between. The DNA for the CDR3 is TGTGCCAGCAGTTTAAGGGGGTTGGTAGAGACCCAGTACTTC. Translation gives CASSLRGLVETQYF.

This clone was recorded only once. Different DNA sequences within this sample yield the same CDR3. This chain joins TRBV7-9 and TRBJ2-2, with D perhaps given as TRBD1 or TRBD2 (5 bases each). This CDR3 region has 13 residues. The ends were cut back, 1 base at V and 6 bases at J, with 6 bases in the middle. Germline CDR1 SEHNR, CDR2 FQNEAQ (reference sequence). The CDR3 DNA reads TGTGCCAGCAGCTTAGGAGGGGCCGGGGAGCTGTTTTTT. Its protein is CASSLGGAGELFF. Drawing the rest from reference TRBV7-9 and TRBJ2-2, the complete variable domain is DTGVSQNPRHKITKRGQNVTFRCDPISEHNRLYWYRQTLGQGPEFLTYFQNEAQLEKSRLLSDRFSAERPKGSFSTLEIQRTEQGDSAMYLCASSLGGAGELFFGEGSRLTVL.

This rearrangement joins TRBV9 to TRBJ1-2; D is possibly TRBD1 (6 bases). Germline V gene data show CDR1 as SGDLS and CDR2 as YYNGEE. The CDR3 extends over 14 amino acids. V was clipped by 4 bases and J by 8 bases, with 18 bases between them. CDR3 nucleotides: TGTGCCAGCAGCTCACAGGGAGGGTTGGCGGGCTACACCTTC. It is translated as CASSSQGGLAGYTF.

The chain recombines TRBV28 with TRBJ1-2; weak D call: TRBD1 (6 bases). The CDR3 is made up of 15 amino acids. Germline lookup yields CDR1 MDHEN and CDR2 SYDVKM. Trimming left V 4 bases short and J 8 bases short, with 20 bases between. The CDR3 DNA follows: TGTGCCAGCAGTTCTCCGGGGGCCCGGAGTGGGGGCTACACCTTC. It codes for CASSSPGARSGGYTF.

Turning to this clone: Other DNA sequences from this sample encode an identical CDR3 as well. This chain links TRBV27 with TRBJ1-6; no clear D. This CDR3 spans 13 amino acids. V lost 3 bases and J 7 bases, leaving 7 bases between the germline ends. Germline V lookup: CDR1 MNHEY, CDR2 SMNVEV (reference sequence). The CDR3 sequence is CASSFEGNSPLHF. DNA for the CDR3: TGTGCCAGCAGTTTCGAAGGGAATTCACCCCTCCACTTT.

The chain carries TRBV5-4 and TRBJ2-4, with 7 positions matching TRBD1. This CDR3 has 14 residues. Per the germline V gene, CDR1 is SGHNT and CDR2 is YYREEE (reference sequence). V shed 0 bases and J 6 bases; nucleotides not matched to a gene: 3. CDR3 loop: CASSLEGAINIQYF. The DNA for the CDR3 is TGTGCCAGCAGCTTGGAGGGGGCAATAAACATTCAGTACTTC. The complete variable domain, with remaining parts taken from reference TRBV5-4 and TRBJ2-4, reads ETGVTQSPTHLIKTRGQQVTLRCSSQSGHNTVSWYQQALGQGPQFIFQYYREEENGRGNFPPRFSGLQFPNYSSELNVNALELDDSALYLCASSLEGAINIQYFGAGTRLSVL.

Turning to this clone: The identical CDR3 is also encoded by other nucleotide sequences in the sample. The V gene is TRBV6-5, the J gene TRBJ2-3; a possible D gene is TRBD2 (6 bases). The CDR3 spans 14 residues. Deletions cut 0 bases from V and 4 bases from J, with 8 bases between. CDR1 and CDR2 (germline): MNHEY, SVGAGI. The CDR3 region is CASSYSLAADTQYF. DNA for the CDR3: TGTGCCAGCAGTTACTCTTTAGCGGCAGATACGCAGTATTTT.

V is TRBV7-9 and J is TRBJ2-7, with D tentatively TRBD1 or TRBD2 (5 bases each). CDR3 length: 15 amino acids. CDR1 is SEHNR, CDR2 FQNEAQ, per germline (reference sequence). Trimming pared 2 bases from V and 6 bases from J, leaving 17 bases between. The CDR3 loop is CASSLSADWGGEQYF. CDR3 sequence (DNA): TGTGCCAGCAGCTTAAGCGCGGACTGGGGCGGCGAGCAGTACTTC.

The chain is built from TRBV7-9 and TRBJ1-1; 8 nucleotides align to TRBD1. V gave up 5 bases and J gave up 0 bases; unmatched junction bases: 5. This CDR3 contains 15 residues. The germline V gene encodes CDR1 SEHNR and CDR2 FQNEAQ (reference sequence). The CDR3 DNA follows: TGTGCCAGCAGCCTGGACAGGGCGGTGAACACTGAAGCTTTCTTT. As protein: CASSLDRAVNTEAFF.

The chain joins TRBV4-1 to TRBJ2-5; 8 positions match TRBD2. V shed 4 bases, J shed 2 bases, and the junction held 6 bases outside the gene matches. Germline CDR1 and CDR2: MGHRA and YSYEKL. This CDR3 contains 15 residues. DNA of the CDR3: TGCGCCAGCAGCCTAAGACTAGCGATACAAGAGACCCAGTACTTC. It is translated as CASSLRLAIQETQYF.

The chain combines TRBV29-1 with TRBJ1-1; no definite D call. V gave up 2 bases and J gave up 6 bases, with 13 bases separating them. CDR3 length equals 13 residues. CDR1 is SQVTM, CDR2 ANQGSEA, per germline. The CDR3 DNA sequence: TGCAGCGTTGAAACGGCGGTAGACCCTGAAGCTTTCTTT. Translated, it gives CSVETAVDPEAFF.

This clone showed up just once. The V gene is TRBV13, the J gene TRBJ2-3; 12 bases are a match to TRBD2. In germline, CDR1 is PRHDT, CDR2 FYEKMQ (reference sequence). The CDR3 runs to 16 residues. V was pared by 5 bases and J by 3 bases, with 6 bases of the junction left unmatched. The CDR3 coding sequence is TGTGCCAGCAGCCCGACCGGGACTAGCGGGACAGATACGCAGTATTTT. Protein sequence: CASSPTGTSGTDTQYF.

The chain uses TRBV9 and TRBJ1-5, with 9 positions matching TRBD1. The CDR3 runs 15 residues. Losses at the gene ends were 4 bases for V and 1 base for J; bases not matched to a gene: 3. Germline lookup yields CDR1 SGDLS and CDR2 YYNGEE. CDR3 coding DNA: TGTGCCAGCAGCCCGGACAGGGGAAGCAATCAGCCCCAGCATTTT. Its protein is CASSPDRGSNQPQHF.